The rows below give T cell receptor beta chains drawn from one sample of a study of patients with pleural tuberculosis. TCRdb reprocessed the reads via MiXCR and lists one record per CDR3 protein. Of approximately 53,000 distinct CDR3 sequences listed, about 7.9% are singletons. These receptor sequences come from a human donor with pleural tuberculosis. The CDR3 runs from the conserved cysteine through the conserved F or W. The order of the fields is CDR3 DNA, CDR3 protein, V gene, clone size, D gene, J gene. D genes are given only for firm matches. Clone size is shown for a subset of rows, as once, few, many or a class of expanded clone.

CDR3 DNA: TGTGCCAGCAGCCCCGGGCTAGCGAGCACAGATACGCAGTATTTT
CDR3 protein: CASSPGLASTDTQYF
V gene: TRBV11-2
clone size: many
D gene: -
J gene: TRBJ2-3

CDR3 DNA: TGCGCCAGCAGCTTGGAGGATAGCGGGACGGAGCAGTTCTTC
CDR3 protein: CASSLEDSGTEQFF
V gene: TRBV5-1
clone size: -
D gene: TRBD2
J gene: TRBJ2-1

CDR3 DNA: TGCAGTGCCTTAAGCCTCTCTGGGGCCAACGTCCTGACTTTC
CDR3 protein: CSALSLSGANVLTF
V gene: TRBV20-1
clone size: many
D gene: -
J gene: TRBJ2-6

CDR3 DNA: TGCAGTGCTAGAGGGGAGGCTAGCGGCTACGAGCAGTACTTC
CDR3 protein: CSARGEASGYEQYF
V gene: TRBV20-1
clone size: few
D gene: TRBD2
J gene: TRBJ2-7

CDR3 DNA: TGTGCCAGCAGCGTCTCAGGCGGGACCTCCCCAATGGCCCAGTACTTC
CDR3 protein: CASSVSGGTSPMAQYF
V gene: TRBV13
clone size: -
D gene: -
J gene: TRBJ2-5

CDR3 DNA: TGTGCCAGCAGTAAGGACAGGGGGGATTGGAACACTGAAGCTTTCTTT
CDR3 protein: CASSKDRGDWNTEAFF
V gene: TRBV12-3/TRBV12-4
clone size: medium-sized
D gene: TRBD1
J gene: TRBJ1-1

CDR3 DNA: TGCGCCAGCAGCCCGGGACAGGGAAACGAAAAACTGTTTTTT
CDR3 protein: CASSPGQGNEKLFF
V gene: TRBV5-1
clone size: many
D gene: TRBD1
J gene: TRBJ1-4

CDR3 DNA: TGTGCCAGCAGTTTTTCCACCGTTGATCAGCCCCAGCATTTT
CDR3 protein: CASSFSTVDQPQHF
V gene: TRBV12-3/TRBV12-4
clone size: many
D gene: -
J gene: TRBJ1-5

CDR3 DNA: TGTGCCAGCAGCCCTTTTGTCGACAGAGACACTGAAGCTTTCTTT
CDR3 protein: CASSPFVDRDTEAFF
V gene: TRBV3-1
clone size: many
D gene: -
J gene: TRBJ1-1

CDR3 DNA: TGTGCCAGCGGGGGAGGGATTTACGAGCAGTACTTC
CDR3 protein: CASGGGIYEQYF
V gene: TRBV12-3/TRBV12-4
clone size: -
D gene: TRBD2
J gene: TRBJ2-7

CDR3 DNA: TGTGCCACCAGCAGAGATTTAGTGGGCTCTGGGGCCAACGTCCTGACTTTC
CDR3 protein: CATSRDLVGSGANVLTF
V gene: TRBV15
clone size: many
D gene: -
J gene: TRBJ2-6

CDR3 DNA: TGCGCCAGCAGGCGTACAGGGGATAGCAATCAGCCCCAGCATTTT
CDR3 protein: CASRRTGDSNQPQHF
V gene: TRBV4-1
clone size: many
D gene: TRBD1
J gene: TRBJ1-5

CDR3 DNA: TGCGCCAGCAGCCTCAGTCGGGACGTCCACTTC
CDR3 protein: CASSLSRDVHF
V gene: TRBV4-3
clone size: -
D gene: -
J gene: TRBJ1-2

CDR3 DNA: TGTGCCAGCAGTTACCGTCGGGGGGACCATGCCTACGAGCAGTACTTC
CDR3 protein: CASSYRRGDHAYEQYF
V gene: TRBV6-2/TRBV6-3
clone size: many
D gene: TRBD2
J gene: TRBJ2-7

CDR3 DNA: TGTGCCAGCAGCTCCTACACAGATACGCAGTATTTT
CDR3 protein: CASSSYTDTQYF
V gene: TRBV11-2
clone size: many
D gene: -
J gene: TRBJ2-3

CDR3 DNA: TGCGCCAGTTCCCAATCCAGGTCCCAAGAGACCCAGTACTTC
CDR3 protein: CASSQSRSQETQYF
V gene: TRBV10-1
clone size: many
D gene: -
J gene: TRBJ2-5

CDR3 DNA: TGCAGCGTGTGGACAGGCACAGATACGCAGTATTTT
CDR3 protein: CSVWTGTDTQYF
V gene: TRBV29-1
clone size: many
D gene: -
J gene: TRBJ2-3

CDR3 DNA: TGCGCCAGCAGCCAAGATCTGACGGACACAGATACGCAGTATTTT
CDR3 protein: CASSQDLTDTDTQYF
V gene: TRBV4-1
clone size: many
D gene: -
J gene: TRBJ2-3

CDR3 DNA: TGTGCCAGTAGGGGCCGACGGAATAGCAATCAGCCCCAGCATTTT
CDR3 protein: CASRGRRNSNQPQHF
V gene: TRBV19
clone size: many
D gene: -
J gene: TRBJ1-5

CDR3 DNA: TGCGCCAGCAGTACAGGGGGCCCTGTGACTGAAGCTTTCTTT
CDR3 protein: CASSTGGPVTEAFF
V gene: TRBV5-1
clone size: few
D gene: TRBD1
J gene: TRBJ1-1

CDR3 DNA: TGTGCCAGCAAGGAGCGCCTTCCGGACACTGAAGCTTTCTTT
CDR3 protein: CASKERLPDTEAFF
V gene: TRBV4-2
clone size: many
D gene: -
J gene: TRBJ1-1

CDR3 DNA: TGTGCCAGCAGCTTAACTGTCGGTAATGGCTACACCTTC
CDR3 protein: CASSLTVGNGYTF
V gene: TRBV7-3
clone size: -
D gene: -
J gene: TRBJ1-2

CDR3 DNA: TGTGCCAGCAGCCAACTGGTCAGCACAGATACGCAGTATTTT
CDR3 protein: CASSQLVSTDTQYF
V gene: TRBV14
clone size: many
D gene: -
J gene: TRBJ2-3

CDR3 DNA: TGTGCCAGCAGTTTGCTCGCGGGAGGCGGAAATGAGCAGTTCTTC
CDR3 protein: CASSLLAGGGNEQFF
V gene: TRBV12-3/TRBV12-4
clone size: -
D gene: TRBD2
J gene: TRBJ2-1

CDR3 DNA: TGCAGTGCTCGCGACCCGGGACCTACTAATGAGCAGTTCTTC
CDR3 protein: CSARDPGPTNEQFF
V gene: TRBV20-1
clone size: many
D gene: -
J gene: TRBJ2-1